These 11 T cell receptor beta chains share one sample of origin, sequenced in a study of radiotherapy plus CTLA-4 blockade in lung cancer. The assay was immunoSEQ multiplex PCR, and TCRdb's table has in-frame clones only and misses some. The sample has more than 75,000 clones, around 86% seen once; the top ten hold 0.87%. Sequencing used peripheral blood, obtained from a patient treated with radiotherapy plus ipilimumab. These receptors were collected from a human donor with non-small cell lung cancer who had stable disease on radiotherapy plus ipilimumab.

The chain is built from TRBV30 and TRBJ1-6; tentative D call: TRBD1 (6 bases). The CDR3 has 12 residues. Germline CDR1 GTSNPN, CDR2 SVGIG (reference sequence). V gave up 2 bases and J gave up 10 bases, with 9 bases separating them. For the CDR3, the DNA is TGTGCCTGGAGTCAACAGGGATCACCCCTCCACTTT. Residues: CAWSQQGSPLHF. The full variable domain, in which reference TRBV30 and TRBJ1-6 provide the parts outside the CDR3, is SQTIHQWPATLVQPVGSPLSLECTVEGTSNPNLYWYRQAAGRGLQLLFYSVGIGQISSEVPQNLSASRPQDRQFILSSKKLLLSDSGFYLCAWSQQGSPLHFGNGTRLTVT.

This clone was picked up a small number of times. The chain is built from TRBV11-2 and TRBJ2-7; D possibly corresponds to TRBD2 (5 bases). CDR1 and CDR2 from the germline V gene are SGHAT and FQNNGV. The germline V and J ends were trimmed by 6 bases and 6 bases, with 12 bases remaining between them. The CDR3 is 12 amino acids. CDR3 bases: TGTGCCAGCAGTTCCTCGGGATCCGAGCAGTACTTC. Translation gives CASSSSGSEQYF.

The chain couples TRBV15 to TRBJ2-6, with unresolved D. Germline V gives CDR1 LNHNV, CDR2 YYDKDF (reference sequence). CDR3 size: 16 residues. The germline V and J ends were trimmed by 0 bases and 0 bases, with 6 bases remaining between them. CDR3 amino acids: CATSRDSNSGANVLTF. The DNA of the CDR3 is TGTGCCACCAGCAGAGATTCGAACTCTGGGGCCAACGTCCTGACTTTC.

The chain joins TRBV5-1 to TRBJ2-1, with D unresolved. The germline CDR1 and CDR2 sequences are SGHRS and YFSETQ. The CDR3 runs 12 residues. The V gene lost 0 bases and the J gene lost 7 bases, with 5 bases spanning the gap. In DNA, the CDR3 is TGCGCCAGCAGCTTGGTACTGAATGAGCAGTTCTTC. Amino acids: CASSLVLNEQFF. The whole variable domain, filled in from reference TRBV5-1 and TRBJ2-1, reads KAGVTQTPRYLIKTRGQQVTLSCSPISGHRSVSWYQQTPGQGLQFLFEYFSETQRNKGNFPGRFSGRQFSNSRSEMNVSTLELGDSALYLCASSLVLNEQFFGPGTRLTVL.

The CDR3 DNA reads TGTGCCAGCAGTTATTCAGGGGCACCCTACGAGCAGTACTTC. Translating gives CASSYSGAPYEQYF. The J gene is TRBJ2-7, the V gene TRBV6-1; possibly TRBD1 for D (6 bases). The CDR3 length is 14 residues. Germline assignment: CDR1 MNHNS and CDR2 SASEGT. Trimming shortened V by 5 bases and J by 2 bases, and 13 bases separated the two germline ends.

The V and J genes are TRBV7-8 and TRBJ2-1, with TRBD1 matching over 7 bases. After removal of 5 bases from V and 12 bases from J, the junction contained 7 bases not matched to a gene. The CDR3 spans 12 residues. Germline V CDR1 and CDR2: SGHVS, FQNEAQ. CDR3 sequence reads: CASSKHGDRQFF. CDR3 nucleotides: TGTGCCAGCAGCAAACATGGGGACAGGCAGTTCTTC.

CDR3: CASSIAQAYGYTF. CDR3 nucleotides: TGTGCCAGTAGTATCGCACAGGCCTATGGCTACACCTTC. The rearrangement joins TRBV19 to TRBJ1-2; TRBD1 might be the D (5 bases). The germline V gene has CDR1 LNHDA and CDR2 SQIVND (reference sequence). V lost 3 bases and J 4 bases, leaving 9 bases between the germline ends. This CDR3 is 13 amino acids long.

This clone was seen only once. This chain uses TRBV29-1 with TRBJ1-2, with D perhaps matching TRBD1 (5 bases). V lost 1 base and J lost 1, with 10 bases in between. This CDR3 region has 14 residues. Germline V gene data show CDR1 as SQVTM and CDR2 as ANQGSEA. The DNA for the CDR3 is TGCAGCGTTGAAGGGGGCAGCTATAACTATGGCTACACCTTC. This translates into CSVEGGSYNYGYTF. Full variable domain (missing parts from reference TRBV29-1 and TRBJ1-2): SAVISQKPSRDICQRGTSLTIQCQVDSQVTMMFWYRQQPGQSLTLIATANQGSEATYESGFVIDKFPISRPNLTFSTLTVSNMSPEDSSIYLCSVEGGSYNYGYTFGSGTRLTVV.

The chain recombines TRBV11-1 with TRBJ1-6; D is undetermined. The CDR3 has 14 amino acids. The germline V gene encodes CDR1 SGHAT and CDR2 FQDESV (reference sequence). The ends were cut back, 3 bases at V and 10 bases at J, with 13 bases in the middle. DNA for the CDR3: TGTGCCAGCAGCTTCTCTTCGACTGGGTCACCCCTCCACTTT. Translated: CASSFSSTGSPLHF.

This chain connects TRBV19 to TRBJ1-6; TRBD1 agrees at 9 bases. The V gene end was trimmed by 5 bases and the J gene end by 6 bases; junction bases not matched to a gene: 5. Germline-derived CDR1 and CDR2 are LNHDA and SQIVND (reference sequence). The CDR3 is 15 amino acids. The CDR3 here is CASSDGDRVNSPLHF. The CDR3 region has the DNA TGTGCCAGTAGTGACGGGGACAGGGTTAATTCACCCCTCCACTTT. The whole variable domain, filled in from reference TRBV19 and TRBJ1-6, reads DGGITQSPKYLFRKEGQNVTLSCEQNLNHDAMYWYRQDPGQGLRLIYYSQIVNDFQKGDIAEGYSVSREKKESFPLTVTSAQKNPTAFYLCASSDGDRVNSPLHFGNGTRLTVT.

CDR3 DNA: TGTGCCAGCAGCTTAGGGGTTACCGGGCCAGCCTCTGGAAACACCATATATTTT. This gives the protein CASSLGVTGPASGNTIYF. The chain employs TRBV5-4 and TRBJ1-3; TRBD1 is a possible D gene (5 bases). The germline gives CDR1 SGHNT, CDR2 YYREEE (reference sequence). This CDR3 has 18 residues. V was shortened by 2 bases and J by 0 bases, with 18 bases between the two germline ends.